Detailed here is one T cell receptor (beta chain). In the authors' workflow: Estimated nucleated cell counts came from reference gene primer amplification. The method was immunoSEQ multiplex PCR; TCRdb's version includes in-frame clones alone and lacks a portion of them. The V and J calls and the clone size are those of that table, but D and trimming were determined from the DNA. Here the sample spans 90,000 to 120,000 clones, about 91% being singletons. Germline V gives CDR1 SGHAT, CDR2 FQNNGV. The V and J ends lost 3 bases and 6 bases respectively, with 18 bases between them. The CDR3 spans 16 residues. The data are from a study of blood T cell repertoires in COVID-19.

This receptor was obtained from a man between 45 and 60 years old with active or convalescent COVID-19. This chain links TRBV11-2 with TRBJ2-1, with a tentative D call TRBD2 (6 bases). The material sequenced was peripheral blood. The CDR3 spells CASSLLSLAPPNEQFF. The CDR3 nucleotides read TGTGCCAGCAGCTTGTTATCGCTAGCGCCCCCCAATGAGCAGTTCTTC.